Listed below are T cell receptor beta chains from one sample, sequenced in a study of blood T cell repertoires in COVID-19. Using immunoSEQ multiplex PCR, the repertoire was profiled, and TCRdb retains in-frame clones only, with some absent. The sample holds some 98,000 clones, under 90% seen once. The sample was peripheral blood. The receptors were gathered from a human donor in a cohort sampled during active COVID-19. Both conserved end residues are part of each CDR3. D genes are given only for firm matches. Rows may omit the clone size; those that give it use once, few, many or a size class.

NA TRBJ1-3 NA TRBV5-1 CASSLGVAGNTIYF TGCGCCAGCAGCTTAGGGGTAGCTGGAAACACCATATATTTT
NA TRBJ2-5 NA TRBV6-4 CASSVNGGETQYF TGTGCCAGCAGTGTTAACGGGGGAGAGACCCAGTACTTC
NA TRBJ2-1 NA TRBV3-1/TRBV3-2 CASSLGLYNEQFF TGTGCCAGCAGCCTGGGCCTCTACAATGAGCAGTTCTTC
NA TRBJ1-2 NA TRBV15 CATSRRTGGGEFDGYTF TGTGCCACCAGCAGAAGGACTGGGGGAGGGGAGTTTGATGGCTACACCTTC
NA TRBJ2-7 NA TRBV6-5 CASSYGGAAGQYF TGTGCCAGCAGTTACGGGGGGGCGGCAGGTCAGTACTTC
TRBD1 TRBJ2-7 NA TRBV10-3 CAIKSGQGNDEQYF TGTGCCATCAAATCGGGACAGGGCAACGACGAGCAGTACTTC
NA TRBJ1-2 NA TRBV2 CASSPPTGTYGYTF TGTGCCAGCAGCCCCCCGACAGGAACTTATGGCTACACCTTC
TRBD1 TRBJ2-7 few TRBV7-9 CASSPGQTSYEQYF TGTGCCAGCAGCCCGGGACAGACCTCCTACGAGCAGTACTTC
TRBD2 TRBJ2-1 few TRBV6-4 CASSDYQAGADNEQFF TGTGCCAGCAGTGACTATCAGGCGGGAGCAGACAATGAGCAGTTCTTC
TRBD1 TRBJ1-5 NA TRBV7-9 CASSLATGAAGQPQHF TGTGCCAGCAGCTTAGCGACAGGGGCGGCTGGTCAGCCCCAGCATTTT